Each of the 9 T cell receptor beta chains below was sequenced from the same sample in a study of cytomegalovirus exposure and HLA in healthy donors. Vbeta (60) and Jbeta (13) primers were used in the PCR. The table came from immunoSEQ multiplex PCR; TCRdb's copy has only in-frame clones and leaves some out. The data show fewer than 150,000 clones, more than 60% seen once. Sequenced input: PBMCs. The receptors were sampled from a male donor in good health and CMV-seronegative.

DNA for the CDR3: TGTGCCAGCAGCCCACGGCGGGGATACTACGAGCAGTACTTC. Translated, it gives CASSPRRGYYEQYF. This chain uses TRBV7-2 with TRBJ2-7; a possible D gene is TRBD2 (6 bases). Looked up from germline, CDR1 is SGHTA and CDR2 is FQGNSA. This CDR3 spans 14 amino acids. The V and J ends lost 5 bases and 3 bases respectively, with 14 bases between them. Filled out from reference TRBV7-2 and TRBJ2-7, the complete variable domain reads GAGVSQSPSNKVTEKGKDVELRCDPISGHTALYWYRQSLGQGLEFLIYFQGNSAPDKSGLPSDRFSAERTGGSVSTLTIQRTQQEDSAVYLCASSPRRGYYEQYFGPGTRLTVT.

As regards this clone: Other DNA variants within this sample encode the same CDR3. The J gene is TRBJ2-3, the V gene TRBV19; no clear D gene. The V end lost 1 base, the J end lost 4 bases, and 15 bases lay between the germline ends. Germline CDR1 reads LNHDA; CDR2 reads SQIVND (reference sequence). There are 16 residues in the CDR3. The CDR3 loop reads CASSIGSTTMADTQYF. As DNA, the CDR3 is TGTGCCAGTAGTATAGGCAGTACCACCATGGCAGATACGCAGTATTTT.

CDR3 in amino acids: CASSPEEQGHNEKLFF. Here the CDR3 DNA reads TGTGCCAGCAGCCCCGAGGAGCAGGGACATAATGAAAAACTGTTTTTT. The chain couples TRBV9 to TRBJ1-4, with a possible D match to TRBD1 (6 bases). Germline CDR1 and CDR2: SGDLS and YYNGEE. The length of the CDR3 is 16 residues. The V end lost 4 bases, the J end lost 4 bases, and 17 bases lay between the germline ends.

For the CDR3, the DNA is TGTGCCAGCAGCTTACATACAGGTCTAGGCACCGGGGAGCTGTTTTTT. Protein product: CASSLHTGLGTGELFF. The chain employs TRBV7-2 and TRBJ2-2, with D possibly being TRBD1 (5 bases). CDR1 is SGHTA and CDR2 is FQGNSA in the germline V gene. CDR3 length: 16 residues. The germline V and J ends were trimmed by 2 bases and 4 bases, with 14 bases remaining between them.

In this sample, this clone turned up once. The DNA for the CDR3 is TGTGCCAGCAGCTTGGCCCTCGGGCAGGGAGGGGATACGCAGTATTTT. It translates to CASSLALGQGGDTQYF. The rearrangement links TRBV5-6 to TRBJ2-3, with 7 bases matching TRBD2. The CDR3 covers 16 residues. Germline CDR1 SGHDT, CDR2 YYEEEE. J was trimmed by 6 bases and V by 0 bases; bases with no gene match: 10.

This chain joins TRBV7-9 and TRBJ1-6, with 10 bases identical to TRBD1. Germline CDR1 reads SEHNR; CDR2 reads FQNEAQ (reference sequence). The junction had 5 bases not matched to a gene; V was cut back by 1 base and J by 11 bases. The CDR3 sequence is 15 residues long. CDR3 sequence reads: CASSLEGTGVAPLHF. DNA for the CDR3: TGTGCCAGCAGCTTAGAGGGGACAGGGGTGGCACCCCTCCACTTT.

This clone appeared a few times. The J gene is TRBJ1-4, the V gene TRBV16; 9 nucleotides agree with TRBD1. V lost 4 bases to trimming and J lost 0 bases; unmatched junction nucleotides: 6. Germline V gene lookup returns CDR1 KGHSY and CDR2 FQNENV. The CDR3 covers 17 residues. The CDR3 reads CASSPDRGYSTNEKLFF. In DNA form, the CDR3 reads TGTGCCAGCAGCCCGGACAGGGGATATTCAACTAATGAAAAACTGTTTTTT.

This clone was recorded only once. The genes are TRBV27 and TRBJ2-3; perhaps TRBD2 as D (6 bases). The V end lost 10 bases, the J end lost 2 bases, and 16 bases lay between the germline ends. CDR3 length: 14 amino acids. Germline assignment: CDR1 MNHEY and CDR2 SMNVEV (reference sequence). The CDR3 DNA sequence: TGTGCCACCTTAGGCGGGGATTCCACAGATACGCAGTATTTT. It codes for CATLGGDSTDTQYF.

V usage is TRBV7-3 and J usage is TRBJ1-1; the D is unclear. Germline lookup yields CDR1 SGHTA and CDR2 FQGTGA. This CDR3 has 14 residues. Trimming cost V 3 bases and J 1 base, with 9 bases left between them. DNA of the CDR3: TGTGCCAGCAGCTTGGGAGGGCCGAACACTGAAGCTTTCTTT. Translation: CASSLGGPNTEAFF.